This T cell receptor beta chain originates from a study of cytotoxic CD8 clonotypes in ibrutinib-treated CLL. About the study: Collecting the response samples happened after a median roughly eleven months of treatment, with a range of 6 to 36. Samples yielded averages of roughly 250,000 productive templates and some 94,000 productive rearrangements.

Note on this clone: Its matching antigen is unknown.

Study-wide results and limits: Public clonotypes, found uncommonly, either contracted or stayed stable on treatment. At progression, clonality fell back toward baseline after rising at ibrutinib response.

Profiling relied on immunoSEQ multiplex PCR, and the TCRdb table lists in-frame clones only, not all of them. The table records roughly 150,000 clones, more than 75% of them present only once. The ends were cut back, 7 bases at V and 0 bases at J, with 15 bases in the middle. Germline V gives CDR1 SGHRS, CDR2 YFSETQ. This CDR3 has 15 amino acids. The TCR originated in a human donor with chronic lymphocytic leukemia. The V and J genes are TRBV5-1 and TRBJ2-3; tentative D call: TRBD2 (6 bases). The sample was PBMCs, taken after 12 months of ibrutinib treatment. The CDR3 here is CASGDWGVSTDTQYF. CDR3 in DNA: TGCGCCAGCGGCGATTGGGGGGTTAGCACAGATACGCAGTATTTT.